The 13 T cell receptor beta chains reported below all come from one sample, sequenced in a study of shared T cell receptors in the human thymus. Using immunoSEQ multiplex PCR, the repertoire was profiled, and TCRdb retains in-frame clones only, with some absent. The data hold about 660,000 clones, with roughly 90% observed a single time. The sample was also linked to a second study, of human thymus T cells.

The sequencing input was thymocytes. The receptors come from a boy younger than two with a congenital heart defect.

The genes are TRBV29-1 and TRBJ2-3; 9 nucleotides align to TRBD1. CDR1 is SQVTM and CDR2 is ANQGSEA in the germline V gene. The V and J ends lost 5 bases and 1 base, in that order; junction bases with no gene match: 4. The CDR3 is made up of 14 amino acids. The chain's CDR3 is CSVWDRARTDTQYF. In nucleotides, the CDR3 is TGCAGCGTTTGGGACAGGGCGCGCACAGATACGCAGTATTTT.

The chain employs TRBV30 and TRBJ2-1; tentatively, D is TRBD1 (5 bases). The CDR3 covers 14 residues. The germline V and J ends were trimmed by 0 bases and 5 bases, with 11 bases remaining between them. From germline, CDR1 is GTSNPN and CDR2 SVGIG (reference sequence). In DNA form, the CDR3 reads TGTGCCTGGAGTGTAAACCCCAGGGACAATGAGCAGTTCTTC. This gives the protein CAWSVNPRDNEQFF. Drawing the rest from reference TRBV30 and TRBJ2-1, the complete variable domain is SQTIHQWPATLVQPVGSPLSLECTVEGTSNPNLYWYRQAAGRGLQLLFYSVGIGQISSEVPQNLSASRPQDRQFILSSKKLLLSDSGFYLCAWSVNPRDNEQFFGPGTRLTVL.

The V and J genes are TRBV28 and TRBJ2-7, with D possibly TRBD1 on 6 matching bases. The V gene lost 4 bases and the J gene lost 4 bases, with 17 bases spanning the gap. Germline values: CDR1 MDHEN, CDR2 SYDVKM. This CDR3 is built from 15 residues. The CDR3 sequence: CASSSLQGNLYEQYF. CDR3 nucleotide sequence: TGTGCCAGCAGTTCTTTACAGGGAAACTTATACGAGCAGTACTTC.

This clone appeared once. The chain employs TRBV28 and TRBJ2-7, with 7 bases aligning to TRBD2. V was clipped by 6 bases and J by 9 bases; unmatched bases: 14. The CDR3 runs to 14 residues. Germline V gene sequence: CDR1 MDHEN, CDR2 SYDVKM. CDR3 coding DNA: TGTGCCAGCAGCCCGGGGTCAGGGAGGGGCGGGCAGTACTTC. This gives the protein CASSPGSGRGGQYF.

The J gene is TRBJ2-7, the V gene TRBV7-2; 8 nucleotides agree with TRBD2. Trimming removed 2 bases from V and 7 bases from J; junction bases left unmatched: 13. The CDR3 runs to 16 residues. The germline V gene encodes CDR1 SGHTA and CDR2 FQGNSA. CDR3 in amino acids: CASSLWPHLGRGEQYF. CDR3 bases: TGTGCCAGCAGCTTATGGCCACACCTCGGGAGGGGGGAGCAGTACTTC.

This sequence joins TRBV5-1 and TRBJ2-1; 9 bases agree with TRBD2. V dropped 4 bases and J dropped 6; count of bases not matched to a gene: 8. This CDR3 is built from 15 residues. Germline V lookup: CDR1 SGHRS, CDR2 YFSETQ. CDR3 loop: CASSRGLAPLNEQFF. Here the CDR3 DNA reads TGCGCCAGCAGCCGGGGACTAGCCCCCCTCAATGAGCAGTTCTTC.

The chain joins TRBV9 to TRBJ2-1, with 8 bases that match TRBD2. Losses at the gene ends were 3 bases for V and 7 bases for J; bases not matched to a gene: 9. The CDR3 sequence is 15 residues long. CDR1 and CDR2 (germline): SGDLS, YYNGEE. The CDR3 protein is CASSAGRALGNEQFF. CDR3 bases: TGTGCCAGCAGCGCCGGGAGGGCCTTAGGGAATGAGCAGTTCTTC.

The chain has TRBV10-3 and TRBJ2-3; TRBD1 is a possible D gene (6 bases). The CDR3 contains 17 residues. The germline gives CDR1 ENHRY, CDR2 SYGVKD. The V and J ends lost 4 bases and 0 bases respectively, with 17 bases between them. The CDR3 DNA sequence: TGTGCCATCAGTGGGCAACAGGGTCGGGGTAGCACAGATACGCAGTATTTT. Its protein is CAISGQQGRGSTDTQYF.

The genes are TRBV4-2 and TRBJ2-1; 8 bases fit TRBD1. The CDR3 spans 17 residues. V was pared by 5 bases and J by 1 base, with 10 bases of the junction left unmatched. The germline V gene has CDR1 LGHNA and CDR2 YNFKEQ. The DNA of the CDR3 is TGTGCCAGCAGCACGCAATCAGGGGGCTTGTCCTACAATGAGCAGTTCTTC. As protein: CASSTQSGGLSYNEQFF.

The rearrangement uses TRBV27 and TRBJ2-1; 7 bases fit TRBD2. This CDR3 region has 14 residues. Germline values: CDR1 MNHEY, CDR2 SMNVEV (reference sequence). V was clipped by 8 bases and J by 4 bases; unmatched bases: 8. The CDR3 loop reads CASRNSGDYNEQFF. The CDR3 region has the DNA TGTGCCAGCCGGAACAGCGGGGATTACAATGAGCAGTTCTTC.

The chain employs TRBV9 and TRBJ2-7; the match to TRBD2 covers 7 bases. The CDR3 spans 14 residues. V dropped 2 bases and J dropped 5; count of bases not matched to a gene: 7. Germline assignment: CDR1 SGDLS and CDR2 YYNGEE. DNA of the CDR3: TGTGCCAGCAGCGTCGGCGGGAGTAGTCACGAGCAGTACTTC. This translates into CASSVGGSSHEQYF.

As for this clone: Other DNA variants within this sample encode the same CDR3. V gene TRBV11-2 combines with J gene TRBJ1-5; perhaps TRBD1 as D (5 bases). This CDR3 is 14 amino acids long. The germline CDR1 and CDR2 sequences are SGHAT and FQNNGV. V was trimmed by 3 bases and J by 4 bases, leaving 10 bases between them. CDR3 DNA: TGTGCCAGCAGCTTGGGGGGTTCAAATCAGCCCCAGCATTTT. As protein: CASSLGGSNQPQHF.

The chain employs TRBV28 and TRBJ2-5, with 14 bases that match TRBD2. The CDR3 is 17 amino acids. CDR1 and CDR2 from the germline V gene are MDHEN and SYDVKM. Trimming took 3 bases from V and 7 from J; bases not matched to a gene: 10. The DNA of the CDR3 is TGTGCCAGCAGTTTCGGACTAGCGGGAGGTTGGGACGGGACCCAGTACTTC. Protein: CASSFGLAGGWDGTQYF.